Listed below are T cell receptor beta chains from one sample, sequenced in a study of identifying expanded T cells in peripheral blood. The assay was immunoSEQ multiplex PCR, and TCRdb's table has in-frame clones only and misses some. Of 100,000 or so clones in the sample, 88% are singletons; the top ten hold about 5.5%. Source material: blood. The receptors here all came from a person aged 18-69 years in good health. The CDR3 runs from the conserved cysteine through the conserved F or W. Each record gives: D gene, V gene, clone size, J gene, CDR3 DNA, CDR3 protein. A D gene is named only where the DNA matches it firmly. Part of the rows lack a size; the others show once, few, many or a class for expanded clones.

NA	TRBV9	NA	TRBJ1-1	TGTGCCAGCAGCGGAGAGGGCCGGAACACTGAAGCTTTCTTT	CASSGEGRNTEAFF
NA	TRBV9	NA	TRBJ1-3	TGTGCCAGCAGCCCACGGGCAGCCATCTCTGGAAACACCATATATTTT	CASSPRAAISGNTIYF
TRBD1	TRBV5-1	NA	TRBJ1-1	TGCGCCAGCAGCTTCCAGGGGGGCACTGAAGCTTTCTTT	CASSFQGGTEAFF
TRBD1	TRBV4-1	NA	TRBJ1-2	TGCGCCAGCAGCCCAGATGCAGGGGGGTTCGGATATGGCTACACCTTC	CASSPDAGGFGYGYTF
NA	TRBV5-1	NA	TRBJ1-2	TGCGCCAGCAGCCCGGGTGGGGGGCGAAACTATGGCTACACCTTC	CASSPGGGRNYGYTF
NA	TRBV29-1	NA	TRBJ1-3	TGCAGCGTTGAAAAAAATGGAAACACCATATATTTT	CSVEKNGNTIYF
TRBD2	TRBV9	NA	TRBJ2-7	TGTGCCAGCAGCGTAGGGGGGGGAGGTACCCACGAGCAGTACTTC	CASSVGGGGTHEQYF
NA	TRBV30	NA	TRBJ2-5	TGTGCCTGGAGTGTTAGGGCTGGCGGGGAGACCCAGTACTTC	CAWSVRAGGETQYF
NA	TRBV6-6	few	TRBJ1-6	TGTGCCAGCAGTGGGACGGAAGATTCACCCCTCCACTTT	CASSGTEDSPLHF
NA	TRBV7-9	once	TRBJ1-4	TGTGCCAGCAGCCCGGGGGGTAATGAAAAACTGTTTTTT	CASSPGGNEKLFF
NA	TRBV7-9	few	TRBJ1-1	TGTGCCAGCAGCTTCACCATGAACACTGAAGCTTTCTTT	CASSFTMNTEAFF
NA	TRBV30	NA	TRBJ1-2	TGTGCCTGGAGTGTGTTCAGGGGCGGCTACACCTTC	CAWSVFRGGYTF
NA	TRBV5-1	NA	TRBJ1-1	TGCGCCAGCAGCCCCGGACAGACCAACACTGAAGCTTTCTTT	CASSPGQTNTEAFF
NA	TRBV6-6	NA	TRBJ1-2	TGTGCCAGCAGTTCGGACCGGTATGGCTACACCTTC	CASSSDRYGYTF
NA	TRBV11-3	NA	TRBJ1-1	TGTGCCAGCAGCTTGGTGGGGGGCGTGTCGCCCACTGAAGCTTTCTTT	CASSLVGGVSPTEAFF
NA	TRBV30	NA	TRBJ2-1	TGTGCCTGGAGTGTGGGGGACTTTTACAATGAGCAGTTCTTC	CAWSVGDFYNEQFF
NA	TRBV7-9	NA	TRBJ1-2	TGTGCCAGCAGCTACGGGGGGGTGGACTATGGCTACACCTTC	CASSYGGVDYGYTF
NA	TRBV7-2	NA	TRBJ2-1	TGTGCCAGCAGCTTAGCGGGGGGGCCTATCTACAATGAGCAGTTCTTC	CASSLAGGPIYNEQFF
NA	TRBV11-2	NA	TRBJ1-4	TGTGCCAGCAGCTTAGTCACCGACGTCCAGCGAAGTGAAAAACTGTTTTTT	CASSLVTDVQRSEKLFF
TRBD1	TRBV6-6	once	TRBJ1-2	TGTGCCAGCACTCAGACAGGGGGGGACTATGGCTACACCTTC	CASTQTGGDYGYTF
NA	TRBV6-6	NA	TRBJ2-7	TGTGCCAGCAGGGGGGGCGAGCAGTACTTC	CASRGGEQYF
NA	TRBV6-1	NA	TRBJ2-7	TGTGCCAGCAGTGTAGAGGCTTCCTACGAGCAGTACTTC	CASSVEASYEQYF
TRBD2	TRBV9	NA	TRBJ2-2	TGTGCCAGCAGCGTAGGACTAGCGAGTGGGACCGGGGAGCTGTTTTTT	CASSVGLASGTGELFF
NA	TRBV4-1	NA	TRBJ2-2	TGCGCCAGCAGCCCCCTCTTTATCAGGGAAACGTCCGGGGAGCTGTTTTTT	CASSPLFIRETSGELFF
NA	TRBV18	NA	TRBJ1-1	TGTGCCAGCTCACCACCTACCGGGGTCAGGTTGGAAGCTTTCTTT	CASSPPTGVRLEAFF
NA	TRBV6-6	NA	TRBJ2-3	TGTGCCAGCAGTTACTCGAACAGGGCTAGCACAGATACGCAGTATTTT	CASSYSNRASTDTQYF
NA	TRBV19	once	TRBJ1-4	TGTGCCAGTAGTCCGGGGGGAGCTGAAAAACTGTTTTTT	CASSPGGAEKLFF
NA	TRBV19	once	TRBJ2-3	TGTGCCAGTAGTATAGGGACTAACTGGGATACGCAGTATTTT	CASSIGTNWDTQYF
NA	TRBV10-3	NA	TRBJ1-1	TGTGCCATCAGTAAATTAAACACTGAAGCTTTCTTT	CAISKLNTEAFF
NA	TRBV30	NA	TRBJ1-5	TGTGCCTGGGTAAGGGGACTTCATTTTGTTCAGCCCCAGCATTTT	CAWVRGLHFVQPQHF
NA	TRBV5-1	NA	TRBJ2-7	TGCGCCAGCAGCTTGGTTCCGGACCGAAGCTCCTACGAGCAGTACTTC	CASSLVPDRSSYEQYF
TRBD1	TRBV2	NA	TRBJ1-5	TGTGCCAGCAGGACAGGGAGCAATCAGCCCCAGCATTTT	CASRTGSNQPQHF
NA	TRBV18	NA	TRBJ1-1	TGTGCCAGCTCCAAGAACCGGGTGGGGACGAACACTGAAGCTTTCTTT	CASSKNRVGTNTEAFF
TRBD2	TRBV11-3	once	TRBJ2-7	TGTGCCAGCAGCACACGTCTTGCGGGAGTATTCGAGCAGTACTTC	CASSTRLAGVFEQYF
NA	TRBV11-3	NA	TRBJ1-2	TGTGCCAGCAGCGCGCCCCGGGATGGCTACACCTTC	CASSAPRDGYTF
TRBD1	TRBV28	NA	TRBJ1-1	TGTGCCAGTAAAAGGGACCGCTCAGGGGGCACTGAAGCTTTCTTT	CASKRDRSGGTEAFF
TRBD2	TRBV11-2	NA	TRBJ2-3	TGTGCCAGCAGCATACGACTAGCGGGGGGGCCTGTCACAGATACGCAGTATTTT	CASSIRLAGGPVTDTQYF
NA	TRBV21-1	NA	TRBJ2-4	TGTGCCAGCAGCAAACGGCAGTACTTC	CASSKRQYF
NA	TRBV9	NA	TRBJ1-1	TGTGCCAGCAACCGGGACACCATTAACACTGAAGCTTTCTTT	CASNRDTINTEAFF
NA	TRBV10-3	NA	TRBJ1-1	TGTGCCATCAGAGACAGCGTAAACACTGAAGCTTTCTTT	CAIRDSVNTEAFF
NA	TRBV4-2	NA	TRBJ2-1	TGTGCCAGCAGCCAAAGGGACGGGGGACAGCGTGTGAATGAGCAGTTCTTC	CASSQRDGGQRVNEQFF
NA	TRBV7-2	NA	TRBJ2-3	TGTGCCAGCAGCTTACTCGGACAGAGAGATACGCAGTATTTT	CASSLLGQRDTQYF
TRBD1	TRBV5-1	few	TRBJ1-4	TGCGCCAGCAGCTTAGGACAGGCAACTAATGAAAAACTGTTTTTT	CASSLGQATNEKLFF
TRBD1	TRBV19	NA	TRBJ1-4	TGTGCCAGTAGTATCGTAAGGGGGCGGAATGTTGTGGGCGAAAAACTGTTTTTT	CASSIVRGRNVVGEKLFF
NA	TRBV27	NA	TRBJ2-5	TGTGCCAGCAGTCCCGGCTCTAGCGCAAGGGAGACCCAGTACTTC	CASSPGSSARETQYF
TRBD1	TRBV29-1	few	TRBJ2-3	TGCAGCGGGACGGGACAGTCAGGCACAGATACGCAGTATTTT	CSGTGQSGTDTQYF
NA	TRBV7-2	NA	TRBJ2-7	TGTGCCAGCAGCTCCCCGGGACCTTTTTACGAGCAGTACTTC	CASSSPGPFYEQYF
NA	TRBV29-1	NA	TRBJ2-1	TGCAGCGGCCGGGGGCTTGCCTACAATGAGCAGTTCTTC	CSGRGLAYNEQFF
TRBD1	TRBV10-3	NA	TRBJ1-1	TGTGCCATCAGCACGGGACAGGGGGGTGTATCCGACGCTTTCTTT	CAISTGQGGVSDAFF
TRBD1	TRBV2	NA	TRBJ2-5	TGTGCCAGCAGGGACAGGGGGGTGTCAGAGACCCAGTACTTC	CASRDRGVSETQYF
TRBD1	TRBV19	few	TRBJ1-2	TGTGCCAGTAGCCGGGACAGTAACTATGGCTACACCTTC	CASSRDSNYGYTF
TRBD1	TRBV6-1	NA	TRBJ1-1	TGTGCCAGCACTGAAGGGGGCACTGGGAACACTGAAGCTTTCTTT	CASTEGGTGNTEAFF
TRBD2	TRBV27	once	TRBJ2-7	TGTGCCAGCAGAGAGTACGGGAGGGCCCACGAGCAGTACTTC	CASREYGRAHEQYF
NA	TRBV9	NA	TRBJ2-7	TGTGCCAGCAGCCCACAAGGAGAAGGGACCTACGAGCAGTACTTC	CASSPQGEGTYEQYF
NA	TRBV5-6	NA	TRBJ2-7	TGTGCCAGCAGCTTGGGGATGCGCCCCTACGAGCAGTACTTC	CASSLGMRPYEQYF
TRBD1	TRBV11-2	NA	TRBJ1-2	TGTGCCAGCAGCAAACCACATACAGGGGGCCAAGAAACCTTC	CASSKPHTGGQETF
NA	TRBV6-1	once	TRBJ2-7	TGTGCCAGCAGGGACATGTACGAGCAGTACTTC	CASRDMYEQYF
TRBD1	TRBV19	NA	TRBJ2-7	TGTGCCACTAACAGGGGGCAGGCCGGCGGCGAGCAGTACTTC	CATNRGQAGGEQYF
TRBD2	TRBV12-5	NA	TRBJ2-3	TGTGCTAGTGGTTTGAGACTAGCGGGGGGCCCCAAAAGGGATACGCAGTATTTT	CASGLRLAGGPKRDTQYF